One T cell receptor beta chain is described in this entry. This entry belongs to a study of T-cell memory formation after mild COVID-19. Study-level information: The TCR clusters were mostly specific to one donor.

TCRdb re-analysed the 5' RACE reads in MiXCR, keeping a single row per CDR3 protein. This table has 110,000 to 150,000 distinct CDR3 sequences, about 23% appearing once. Per the germline V gene, CDR1 is SQVTM and CDR2 is ANQGSEA. J was trimmed by 6 bases and V by 4 bases; bases with no gene match: 6. The CDR3 is made up of 14 amino acids. The receptor's source is an adult woman who had mild COVID-19 (a few samples of this study predate the infection). Cell type and time point are not known. This chain uses TRBV29-1 with TRBJ2-2; 9 nucleotides agree with TRBD1. What was sequenced was PBMCs or a T cell subset sorted from them (not recorded which). Written as DNA, the CDR3 is TGCAGCGTTGTACAGGGGGCGCCCGCCGGGGAGCTGTTTTTT. Residues: CSVVQGAPAGELFF.